A selection of T cell receptor beta chains follows, all from one sample in a study of cytomegalovirus exposure and HLA in healthy donors. Some clones are missing from TCRdb's copy, which holds only in-frame ones; the method was immunoSEQ multiplex PCR. The table has 63,000 or so clones, roughly 75% seen once; the top ten hold approximately 7.8%. The specimen sequenced was PBMCs. The receptors come from a woman aged 30 to 39 in good health and CMV-seropositive. Each CDR3 is given with its conserved first and last residue. D genes are given only for firm matches.

v_gene	d_gene	j_gene	CDR3aa
TRBV11-2	TRBD2	TRBJ2-2	CASTLEGSLGGSTGELFF
TRBV28	-	TRBJ1-4	CASSSQLNEKLFF
TRBV7-9	-	TRBJ1-5	CATSIYRSPNQPQHF
TRBV6-1	-	TRBJ2-7	CASSEAVAAGQYF
TRBV2	TRBD2	TRBJ2-7	CARGTSGTSSYEQYF
TRBV7-3	TRBD1	TRBJ1-5	CASSQDRGQPQHF
TRBV6-1	TRBD1	TRBJ1-1	CARDRGTEAFF
TRBV9	TRBD2	TRBJ2-2	CASSVEGRAGELFF
TRBV5-1	TRBD1	TRBJ2-7	CASSLEGAQYEQYF
TRBV27	-	TRBJ1-1	CASSFGGNTEAFF
TRBV27	TRBD2	TRBJ2-7	CASSLLSPGGHYEQYF
TRBV28	-	TRBJ2-7	CASSLWALEQYF
TRBV25-1	TRBD1	TRBJ2-1	CASSGRTGPAEGHEQFF
TRBV28	TRBD1	TRBJ1-2	CASGETGRDRLVQGYTF
TRBV7-2	-	TRBJ1-5	CASSLGRLLSNQPQHF
TRBV29-1	TRBD2	TRBJ2-1	CSVEGQAGGPYNEQFF
TRBV28	-	TRBJ2-2	CASSFSGQNTGELFF
TRBV7-8	-	TRBJ1-1	CASSSDRLTKRTEAFF
TRBV18	TRBD2	TRBJ2-7	CASSPAAGAGLSYEQYF
TRBV4-3	-	TRBJ2-6	CASSQGTVSSGANVLTF
TRBV11-2	-	TRBJ2-7	CASSLDRSSYEQYF
TRBV21-1	-	TRBJ1-2	CASSPWKTF
TRBV19	-	TRBJ1-5	CASSILGKGYSNQPQHF
TRBV7-6	-	TRBJ2-2	CASSKRALAVYTGELFF
TRBV21-1	-	TRBJ1-2	CASSEGAGPKGGYTF
TRBV14	-	TRBJ1-5	CASSQGGGNQPQHF
TRBV6-6	TRBD2	TRBJ2-2	CASSYGGGRANGELFF
TRBV19	TRBD2	TRBJ2-7	CASSWTSGTYEQYF
TRBV4-3	-	TRBJ1-3	CASSHITPPTQAAGNTIYF
TRBV5-1	-	TRBJ2-2	CASSLDSTGELFF
TRBV5-1	TRBD2	TRBJ2-7	CASSRAGNYEQYF
TRBV5-1	TRBD1	TRBJ1-1	CASRNPGQGLEAFF
TRBV4-3	TRBD1	TRBJ1-5	CASSQDNVGGHRNQPQHF
TRBV10-3	-	TRBJ2-3	CAISESQGWGTDTQYF
TRBV6-6	-	TRBJ1-2	CASSRKREGNYGYTF
TRBV29-1	-	TRBJ2-1	CSVEEGAGWGEQFF
TRBV6-5	-	TRBJ1-3	CASSYSRLSSGNTIYF
TRBV2	-	TRBJ2-7	CASSDPWRDRTYEQYF
TRBV6-5	TRBD1	TRBJ1-1	CASSYADRATEAFF
TRBV7-8	TRBD2	TRBJ2-7	CASSPLAGGSYEQYF
TRBV5-1	-	TRBJ2-7	CASSVQGGVTYEQYF
TRBV5-4	TRBD1	TRBJ2-1	CASSLQGAGNEQFF
TRBV7-3	TRBD2	TRBJ2-2	CASSGPLAGNTGELFF
TRBV6-5	TRBD1	TRBJ2-1	CASSVGQGFYNEQFF
TRBV4-1	-	TRBJ2-3	CASSQEQRNTDTQYF
TRBV7-2	TRBD1	TRBJ2-1	CASSSIPAGGKYNEQFF
TRBV2	-	TRBJ2-3	CASSDTSRNPVRTQYF
TRBV7-2	-	TRBJ2-1	CAWGRLLTYNEQFF